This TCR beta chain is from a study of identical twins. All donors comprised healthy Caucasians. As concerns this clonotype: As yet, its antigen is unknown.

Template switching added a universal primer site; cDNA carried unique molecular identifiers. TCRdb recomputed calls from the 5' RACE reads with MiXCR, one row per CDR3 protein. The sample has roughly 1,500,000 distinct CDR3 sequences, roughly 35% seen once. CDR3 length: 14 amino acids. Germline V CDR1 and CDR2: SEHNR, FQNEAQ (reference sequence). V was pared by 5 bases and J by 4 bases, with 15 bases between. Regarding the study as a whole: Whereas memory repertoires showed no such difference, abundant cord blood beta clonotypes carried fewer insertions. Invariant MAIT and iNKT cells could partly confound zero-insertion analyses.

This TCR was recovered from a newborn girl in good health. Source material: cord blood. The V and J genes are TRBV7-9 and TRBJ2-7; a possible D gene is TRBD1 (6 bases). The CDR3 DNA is TGTGCCAGCAGCGAGAACGGACAGACTTACGAGCAGTACTTC. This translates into CASSENGQTYEQYF. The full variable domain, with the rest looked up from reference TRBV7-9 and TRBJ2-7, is DTGVSQNPRHKITKRGQNVTFRCDPISEHNRLYWYRQTLGQGPEFLTYFQNEAQLEKSRLLSDRFSAERPKGSFSTLEIQRTEQGDSAMYLCASSENGQTYEQYFGPGTRLTVT.